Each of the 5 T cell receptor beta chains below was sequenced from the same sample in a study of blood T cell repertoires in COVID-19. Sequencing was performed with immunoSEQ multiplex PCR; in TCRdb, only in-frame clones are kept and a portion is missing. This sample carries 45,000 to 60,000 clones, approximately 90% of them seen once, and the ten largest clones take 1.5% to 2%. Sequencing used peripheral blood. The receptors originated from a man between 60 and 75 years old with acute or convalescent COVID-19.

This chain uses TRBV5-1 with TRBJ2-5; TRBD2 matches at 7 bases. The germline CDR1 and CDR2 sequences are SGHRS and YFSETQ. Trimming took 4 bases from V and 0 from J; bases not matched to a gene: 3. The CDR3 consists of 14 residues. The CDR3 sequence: CASSPGGYQETQYF. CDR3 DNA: TGCGCCAGCAGCCCGGGGGGTTACCAAGAGACCCAGTACTTC.

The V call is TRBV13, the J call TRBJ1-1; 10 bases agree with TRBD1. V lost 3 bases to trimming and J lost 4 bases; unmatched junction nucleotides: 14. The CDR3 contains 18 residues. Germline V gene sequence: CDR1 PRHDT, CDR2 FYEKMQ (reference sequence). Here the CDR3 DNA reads TGTGCCAGCAGCTTGCCCCTCGCGACAGGGGGCCTGAGCACTGAAGCTTTCTTT. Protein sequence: CASSLPLATGGLSTEAFF.

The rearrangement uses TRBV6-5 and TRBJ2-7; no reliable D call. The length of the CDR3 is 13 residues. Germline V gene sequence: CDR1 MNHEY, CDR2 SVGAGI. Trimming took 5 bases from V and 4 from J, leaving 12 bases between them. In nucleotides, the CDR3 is TGTGCCAGCAGTCAGCGCGAGGATTACGAGCAGTACTTC. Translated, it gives CASSQREDYEQYF.

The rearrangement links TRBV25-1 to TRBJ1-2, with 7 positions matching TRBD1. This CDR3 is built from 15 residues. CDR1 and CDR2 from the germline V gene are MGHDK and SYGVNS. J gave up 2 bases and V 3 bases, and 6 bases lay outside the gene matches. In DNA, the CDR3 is TGTGCCAGCAGTGATCCGACAGGGCTGAACTATGGCTACACCTTC. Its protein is CASSDPTGLNYGYTF.

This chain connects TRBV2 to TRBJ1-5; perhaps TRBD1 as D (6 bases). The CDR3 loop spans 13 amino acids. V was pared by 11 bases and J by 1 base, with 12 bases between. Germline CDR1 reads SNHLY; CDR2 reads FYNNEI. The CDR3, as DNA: TGTGCCCGGGGGGCTGGGAGCAATCAGCCCCAGCATTTT. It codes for CARGAGSNQPQHF.